This TCR beta chain was documented in a study of read filtering for tumor transcriptome and immune sequencing. Across the whole study: Mean patient age was around 66 years, range about 47 to 85; roughly 18 male, some 14 female. R-ISS stage counts were about 8 for I, about 15 for II, roughly seven for III. DNase treatment preceded whole-transcriptome library preparation. Per sample, TCR-region reads ranged about 4 to 10.27 million by IR-seq, roughly 80 to 1273 by RNA-seq.

This clonotype was observed at least ten times. The V gene's germline CDR1 is MNHEY and CDR2 SMNVEV (reference sequence). The CDR3 totals 13 residues. Trimming left V 5 bases short and J 2 bases short, with 9 bases between. The library was built from around 400 ng RNA with molecular barcoded adaptors for alpha/delta and beta/gamma chains. TCRdb re-called the reads with MiXCR, one entry per CDR3 protein. The table records tens of thousands of distinct CDR3 sequences, around 21% of them present only once. Input material: a population of CD138-negative cells sorted from bone marrow. This TCR was recovered from a donor over 35 with multiple myeloma. The chain joins TRBV27 to TRBJ2-5, with a possible D match to TRBD2 (5 bases). The CDR3 loop is CASSTGRQETQYF. The CDR3 DNA sequence: TGTGCCAGCAGTACGGGGAGACAAGAGACCCAGTACTTC.